One and the same sample provided the 6 T cell receptor beta chains below, sequenced in a study of blood T cell repertoires in COVID-19. Using immunoSEQ multiplex PCR, the repertoire was profiled, and TCRdb retains in-frame clones only, with some absent. The table has around 150,000 clones, 84% seen once. The sequencing input was peripheral blood. The receptors stem from a man aged 70-80 years with acute or convalescent COVID-19.

The rearrangement links TRBV2 to TRBJ1-5; D unclear. Trimming stripped 6 bases from V and 4 bases from J, with 19 bases between. The CDR3 runs to 16 residues. Germline CDR1 reads SNHLY; CDR2 reads FYNNEI. CDR3 DNA: TGTGCCAGCAGCGGCCGCCGGCCCTCGGGGAATCAGCCCCAGCATTTT. It yields the protein CASSGRRPSGNQPQHF.

The genes are TRBV2 and TRBJ2-5; 7 nucleotides line up with TRBD2. Germline V gene lookup returns CDR1 SNHLY and CDR2 FYNNEI. The ends lost 7 bases at V and 3 bases at J; junction bases unmatched: 5. The CDR3 length is 13 residues. The CDR3 is CASNRGREETQYF. The CDR3 DNA sequence: TGTGCCAGCAATCGGGGGAGGGAAGAGACCCAGTACTTC.

This clone came up a few times. The genes are TRBV5-1 and TRBJ2-7, with 10 bases matching TRBD1. This CDR3 spans 15 amino acids. V was pared by 2 bases and J by 2 bases, with 4 bases of the junction left unmatched. CDR1 is SGHRS, CDR2 YFSETQ, per germline. The CDR3 DNA reads as TGCGCCAGCAGCTTATCGGGACAGGGGACCTACGAGCAGTACTTC. Protein sequence: CASSLSGQGTYEQYF.

A few counts support this clone. The rearrangement links TRBV5-4 to TRBJ2-7; TRBD1 agrees at 9 bases. This CDR3 has 13 amino acids. Germline trimming cut 3 bases from V and 6 bases from J; bases unmatched to any gene: 4. Germline assignment: CDR1 SGHNT and CDR2 YYREEE (reference sequence). CDR3 loop: CASSWDRAGEQYF. DNA of the CDR3: TGTGCCAGCAGCTGGGACAGGGCGGGCGAGCAGTACTTC.

This clone was observed a handful of times. The rearrangement links TRBV11-2 to TRBJ2-1; D may be TRBD2 (5 bases). Germline values: CDR1 SGHAT, CDR2 FQNNGV. The CDR3 is made up of 15 amino acids. V dropped 5 bases and J dropped 0 bases, with 11 bases sitting between them. CDR3 DNA sequence: TGTGCCAGCAGCCCGAGCGGAATCTCCTACAATGAGCAGTTCTTC. This encodes CASSPSGISYNEQFF.

The rearrangement joins TRBV2 to TRBJ2-5, with D perhaps TRBD1 (5 bases). This CDR3 comprises 13 residues. The ends were cut back, 9 bases at V and 3 bases at J, with 14 bases in the middle. In germline, CDR1 is SNHLY, CDR2 FYNNEI. This CDR3 is CASKLDIEETQYF. Here the CDR3 DNA reads TGTGCCAGTAAGTTGGACATAGAAGAGACCCAGTACTTC.